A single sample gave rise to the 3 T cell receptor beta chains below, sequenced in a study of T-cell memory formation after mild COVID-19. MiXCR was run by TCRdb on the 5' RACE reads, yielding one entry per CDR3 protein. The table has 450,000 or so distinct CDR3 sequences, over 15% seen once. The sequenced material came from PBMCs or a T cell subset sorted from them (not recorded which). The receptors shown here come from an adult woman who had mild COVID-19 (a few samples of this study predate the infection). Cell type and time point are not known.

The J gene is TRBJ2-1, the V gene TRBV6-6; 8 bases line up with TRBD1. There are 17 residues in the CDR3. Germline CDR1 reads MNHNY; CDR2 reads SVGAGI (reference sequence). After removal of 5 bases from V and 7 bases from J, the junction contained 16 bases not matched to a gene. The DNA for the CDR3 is TGTGCCAGCAGTCGAGGCTCCTCAGGGGGCGCAGCGAATGAGCAGTTCTTC. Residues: CASSRGSSGGAANEQFF.

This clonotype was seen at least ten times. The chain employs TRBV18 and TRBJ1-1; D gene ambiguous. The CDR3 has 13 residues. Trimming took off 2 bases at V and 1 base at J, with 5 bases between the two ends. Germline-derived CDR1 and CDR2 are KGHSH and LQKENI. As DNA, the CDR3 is TGTGCCAGCTCACCATCCGGGAACACTGAAGCTTTCTTT. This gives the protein CASSPSGNTEAFF. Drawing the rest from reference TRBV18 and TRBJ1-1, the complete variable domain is NAGVMQNPRHLVRRRGQEARLRCSPMKGHSHVYWYRQLPEEGLKFMVYLQKENIIDESGMPKERFSAEFPKEGPSILRIQQVVRGDSAAYFCASSPSGNTEAFFGQGTRLTVV.

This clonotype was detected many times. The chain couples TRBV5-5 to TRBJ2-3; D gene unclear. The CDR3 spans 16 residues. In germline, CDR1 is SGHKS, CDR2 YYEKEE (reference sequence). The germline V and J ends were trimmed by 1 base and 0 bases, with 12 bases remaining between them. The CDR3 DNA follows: TGTGCCAGCAGCTTGTTTTCCGGCCCTAGCACAGATACGCAGTATTTT. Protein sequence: CASSLFSGPSTDTQYF.